Each of the 2 T cell receptor beta chains below was sequenced from the same sample in a study of cytomegalovirus exposure and HLA in healthy donors. A multiplex PCR was run with 60 Vbeta primers and 13 Jbeta primers. Method: immunoSEQ multiplex PCR; TCRdb's copy keeps in-frame clones and lacks some. The sample includes around 150,000 clones, 64% of them seen just once. Sequencing was done on a sample of PBMCs. These receptors all stem from a woman aged 30 to 39 in good health and CMV-seropositive.

This clone has just one count. The gene calls are TRBV4-1 and TRBJ1-1; 7 positions match TRBD1. The germline gives CDR1 MGHRA, CDR2 YSYEKL. The V and J ends lost 3 bases and 7 bases, in that order; junction bases with no gene match: 8. The CDR3 extends over 14 amino acids. CDR3 DNA: TGCGCCAGCAGCCATATAGTCCGGGACAGTGAAGCTTTCTTT. It translates to CASSHIVRDSEAFF.

This sequence joins TRBV5-4 and TRBJ2-3; 8 positions match TRBD2. CDR1 SGHNT and CDR2 YYREEE come from the germline V gene (reference sequence). This CDR3 is built from 17 residues. Germline trimming cut 3 bases from V and 1 base from J; bases unmatched to any gene: 10. CDR3 amino acids: CASSSPRGGRGTDTQYF. CDR3 nucleotides: TGTGCCAGCAGCTCCCCTCGGGGGGGGCGGGGCACAGATACGCAGTATTTT. Based on the CDR3 plus reference TRBV5-4 and TRBJ2-3, the full variable domain is ETGVTQSPTHLIKTRGQQVTLRCSSQSGHNTVSWYQQALGQGPQFIFQYYREEENGRGNFPPRFSGLQFPNYSSELNVNALELDDSALYLCASSSPRGGRGTDTQYFGPGTRLTVL.